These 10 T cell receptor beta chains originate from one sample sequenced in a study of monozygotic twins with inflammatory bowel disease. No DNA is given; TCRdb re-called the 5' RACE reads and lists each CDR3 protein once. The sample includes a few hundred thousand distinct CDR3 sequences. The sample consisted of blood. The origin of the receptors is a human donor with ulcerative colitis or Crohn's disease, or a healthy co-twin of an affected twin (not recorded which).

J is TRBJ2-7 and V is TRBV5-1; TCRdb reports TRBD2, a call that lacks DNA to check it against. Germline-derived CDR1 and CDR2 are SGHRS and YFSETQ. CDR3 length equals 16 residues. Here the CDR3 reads CASSNDWRAPTYEQYF.

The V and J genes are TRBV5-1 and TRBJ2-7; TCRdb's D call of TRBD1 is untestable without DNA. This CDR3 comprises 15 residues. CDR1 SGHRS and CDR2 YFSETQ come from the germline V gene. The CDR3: CASSLDRKISYEQYF. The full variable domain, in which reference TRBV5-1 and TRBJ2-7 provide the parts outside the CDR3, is KAGVTQTPRYLIKTRGQQVTLSCSPISGHRSVSWYQQTPGQGLQFLFEYFSETQRNKGNFPGRFSGRQFSNSRSEMNVSTLELGDSALYLCASSLDRKISYEQYFGPGTRLTVT.

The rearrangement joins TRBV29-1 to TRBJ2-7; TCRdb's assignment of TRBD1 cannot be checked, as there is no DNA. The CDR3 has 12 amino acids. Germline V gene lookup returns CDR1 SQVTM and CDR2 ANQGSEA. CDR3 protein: CSVGQPAYEQYF.

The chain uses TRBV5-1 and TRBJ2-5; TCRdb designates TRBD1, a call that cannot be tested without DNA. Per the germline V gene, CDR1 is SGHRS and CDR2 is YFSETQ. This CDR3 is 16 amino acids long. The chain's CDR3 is CASSLFRSTGEETQYF.

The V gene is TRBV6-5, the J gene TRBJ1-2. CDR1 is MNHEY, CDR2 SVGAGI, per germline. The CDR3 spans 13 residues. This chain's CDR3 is CASSYKGGRGYTF.

CDR3 residues: CASSVEGRSDGELFF. The J gene is TRBJ2-2, the V gene TRBV9. The germline gives CDR1 SGDLS, CDR2 YYNGEE. The CDR3 covers 15 residues.

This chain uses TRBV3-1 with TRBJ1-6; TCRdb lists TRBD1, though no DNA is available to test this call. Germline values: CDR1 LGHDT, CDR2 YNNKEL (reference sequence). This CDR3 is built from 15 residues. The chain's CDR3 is CASSQAGTGNSPLHF.

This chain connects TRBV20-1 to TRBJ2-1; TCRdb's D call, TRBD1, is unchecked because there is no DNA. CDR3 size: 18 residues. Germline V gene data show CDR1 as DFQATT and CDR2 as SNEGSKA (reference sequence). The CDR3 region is CSARWGLGGAISYNEQFF.

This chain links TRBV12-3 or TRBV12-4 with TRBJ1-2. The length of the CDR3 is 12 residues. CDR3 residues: CASLGLNYGYTF.

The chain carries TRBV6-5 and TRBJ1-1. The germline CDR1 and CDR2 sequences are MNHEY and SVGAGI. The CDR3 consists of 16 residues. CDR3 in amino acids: CASSYLVLGGNTEAFF.